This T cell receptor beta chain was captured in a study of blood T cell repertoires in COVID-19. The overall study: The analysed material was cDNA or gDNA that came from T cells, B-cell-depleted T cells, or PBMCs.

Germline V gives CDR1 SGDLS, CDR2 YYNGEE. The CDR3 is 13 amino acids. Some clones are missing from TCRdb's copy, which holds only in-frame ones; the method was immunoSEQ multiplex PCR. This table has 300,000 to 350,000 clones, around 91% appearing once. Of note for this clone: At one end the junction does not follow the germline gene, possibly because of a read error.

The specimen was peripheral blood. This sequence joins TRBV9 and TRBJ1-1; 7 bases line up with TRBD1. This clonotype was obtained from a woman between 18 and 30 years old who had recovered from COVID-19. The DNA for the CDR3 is TGTGCCAGCAGCGTAGGTCCCCAGGACAGGATGGTCTTT. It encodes CASSVGPQDRMVF. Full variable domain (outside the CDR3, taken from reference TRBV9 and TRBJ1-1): DSGVTQTPKHLITATGQRVTLRCSPRSGDLSVYWYQQSLDQGLQFLIQYYNGEERAKGNILERFSAQQFPDLHSELNLSSLELGDSALYFCASSVGPQDRMVFGQGTRLTVV.